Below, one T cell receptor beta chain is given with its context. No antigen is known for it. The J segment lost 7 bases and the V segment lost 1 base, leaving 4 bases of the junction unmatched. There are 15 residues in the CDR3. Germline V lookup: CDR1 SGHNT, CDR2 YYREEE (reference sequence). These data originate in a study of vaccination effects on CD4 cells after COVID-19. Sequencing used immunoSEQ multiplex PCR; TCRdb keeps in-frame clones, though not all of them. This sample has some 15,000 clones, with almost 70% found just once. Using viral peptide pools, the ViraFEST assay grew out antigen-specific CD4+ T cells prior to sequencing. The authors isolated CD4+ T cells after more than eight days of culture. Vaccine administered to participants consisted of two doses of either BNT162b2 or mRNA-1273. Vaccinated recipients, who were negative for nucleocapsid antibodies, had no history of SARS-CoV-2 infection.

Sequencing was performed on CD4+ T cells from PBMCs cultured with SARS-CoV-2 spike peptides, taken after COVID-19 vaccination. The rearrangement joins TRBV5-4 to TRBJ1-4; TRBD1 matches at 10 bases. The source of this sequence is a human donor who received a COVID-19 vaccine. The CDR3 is CASSLRGQGTEKLFF. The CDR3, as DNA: TGTGCCAGCAGCTTGAGGGGACAGGGGACTGAAAAACTGTTTTTT. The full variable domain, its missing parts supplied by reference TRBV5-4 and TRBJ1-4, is ETGVTQSPTHLIKTRGQQVTLRCSSQSGHNTVSWYQQALGQGPQFIFQYYREEENGRGNFPPRFSGLQFPNYSSELNVNALELDDSALYLCASSLRGQGTEKLFFGSGTQLSVL.